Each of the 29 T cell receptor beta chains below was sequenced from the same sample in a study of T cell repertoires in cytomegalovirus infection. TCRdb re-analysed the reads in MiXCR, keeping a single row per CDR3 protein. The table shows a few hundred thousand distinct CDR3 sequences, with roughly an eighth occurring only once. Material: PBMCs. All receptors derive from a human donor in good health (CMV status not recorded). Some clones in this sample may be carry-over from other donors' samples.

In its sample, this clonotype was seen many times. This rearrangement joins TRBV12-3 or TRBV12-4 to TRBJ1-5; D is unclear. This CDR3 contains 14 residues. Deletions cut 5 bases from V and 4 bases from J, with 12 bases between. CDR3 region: CASSIHGLNQPQHF. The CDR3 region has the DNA TGTGCCAGCAGTATACACGGGCTTAATCAGCCCCAGCATTTT.

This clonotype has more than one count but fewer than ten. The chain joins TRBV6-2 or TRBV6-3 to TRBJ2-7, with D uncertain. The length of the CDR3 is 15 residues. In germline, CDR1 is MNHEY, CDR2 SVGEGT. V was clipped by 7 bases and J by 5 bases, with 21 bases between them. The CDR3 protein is CASTLSTAGPHEQYF. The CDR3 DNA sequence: TGTGCCAGCACCCTCTCAACAGCCGGGCCCCACGAGCAGTACTTC.

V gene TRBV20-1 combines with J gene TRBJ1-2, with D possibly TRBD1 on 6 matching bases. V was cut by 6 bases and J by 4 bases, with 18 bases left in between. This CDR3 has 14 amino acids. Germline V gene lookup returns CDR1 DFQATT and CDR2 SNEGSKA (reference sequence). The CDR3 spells CSAMGRRQVYGYTF. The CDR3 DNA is TGCAGTGCAATGGGCCGGAGACAGGTCTATGGCTACACCTTC.

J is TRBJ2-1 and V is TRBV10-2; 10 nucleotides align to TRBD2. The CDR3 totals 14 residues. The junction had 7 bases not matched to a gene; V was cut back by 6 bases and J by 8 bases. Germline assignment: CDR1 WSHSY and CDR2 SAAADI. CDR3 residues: CASSYTSGDYEQFF. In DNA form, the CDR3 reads TGCGCCAGCAGCTATACTAGCGGGGATTATGAGCAGTTCTTC.

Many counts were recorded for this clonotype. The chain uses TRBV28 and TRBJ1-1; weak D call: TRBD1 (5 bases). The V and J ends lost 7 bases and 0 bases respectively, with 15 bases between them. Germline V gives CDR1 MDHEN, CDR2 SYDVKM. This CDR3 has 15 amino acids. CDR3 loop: CASTAPGPLNTEAFF. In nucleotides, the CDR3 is TGTGCCAGCACCGCCCCGGGACCCTTGAACACTGAAGCTTTCTTT.

The CDR3 DNA reads as TGTGCCACCCAAGCGGGGACGATCTCCTACAATGAGCAGTTCTTC. Amino acids: CATQAGTISYNEQFF. The rearrangement uses TRBV2 and TRBJ2-1; 7 bases line up with TRBD2. J lost 0 bases, V lost 10 bases, and 9 bases had no gene match. Germline V gives CDR1 SNHLY, CDR2 FYNNEI. CDR3 length: 15 residues. Full variable domain (remainder filled in from reference TRBV2 and TRBJ2-1): EPEVTQTPSHQVTQMGQEVILRCVPISNHLYFYWYRQILGQKVEFLVSFYNNEISEKSEIFDDQFSVERPDGSNFTLKIRSTKLEDSAMYFCATQAGTISYNEQFFGPGTRLTVL.

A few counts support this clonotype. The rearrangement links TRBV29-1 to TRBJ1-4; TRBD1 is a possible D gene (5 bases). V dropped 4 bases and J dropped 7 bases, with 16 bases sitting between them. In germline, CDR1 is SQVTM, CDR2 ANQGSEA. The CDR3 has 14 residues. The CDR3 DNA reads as TGCAGCGTTGGGGAGGAGGGGCTGAGTGAAAAACTGTTTTTT. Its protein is CSVGEEGLSEKLFF.

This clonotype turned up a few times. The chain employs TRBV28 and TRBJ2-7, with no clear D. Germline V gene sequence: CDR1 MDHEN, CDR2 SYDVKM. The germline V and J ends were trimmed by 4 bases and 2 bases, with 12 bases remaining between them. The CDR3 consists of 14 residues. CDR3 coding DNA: TGTGCCAGCAGTTCCCAGGAGATTACCTACGAGCAGTACTTC. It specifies CASSSQEITYEQYF.

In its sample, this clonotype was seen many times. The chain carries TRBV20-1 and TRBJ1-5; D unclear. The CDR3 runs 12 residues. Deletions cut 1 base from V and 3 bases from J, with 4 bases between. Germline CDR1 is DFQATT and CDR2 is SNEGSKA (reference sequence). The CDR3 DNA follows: TGCAGTGCTAGAGCCCTCAATCAGCCCCAGCATTTT. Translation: CSARALNQPQHF.

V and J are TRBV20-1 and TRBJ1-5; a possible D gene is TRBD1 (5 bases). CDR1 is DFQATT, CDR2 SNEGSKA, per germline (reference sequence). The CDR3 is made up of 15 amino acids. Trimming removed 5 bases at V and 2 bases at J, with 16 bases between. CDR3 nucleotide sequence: TGCAGTGCTGGCCGGGACTTCGGAGGCAATCAGCCCCAGCATTTT. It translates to CSAGRDFGGNQPQHF.

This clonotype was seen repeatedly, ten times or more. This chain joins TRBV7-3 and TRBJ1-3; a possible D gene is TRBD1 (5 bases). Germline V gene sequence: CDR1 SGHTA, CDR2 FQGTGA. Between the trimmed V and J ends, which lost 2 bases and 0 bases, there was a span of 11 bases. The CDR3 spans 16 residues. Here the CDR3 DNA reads TGTGCCAGCAGCTTACGGGGGGGAAACTCTGGAAACACCATATATTTT. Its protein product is CASSLRGGNSGNTIYF.

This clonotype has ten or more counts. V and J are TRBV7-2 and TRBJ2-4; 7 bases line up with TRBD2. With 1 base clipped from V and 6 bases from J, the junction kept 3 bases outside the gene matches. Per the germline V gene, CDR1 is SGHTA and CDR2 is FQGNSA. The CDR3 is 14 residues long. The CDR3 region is CASSLDLAVNIQYF. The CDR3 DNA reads TGTGCCAGCAGCTTAGATCTAGCGGTAAACATTCAGTACTTC. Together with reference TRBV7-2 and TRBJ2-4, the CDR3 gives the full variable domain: GAGVSQSPSNKVTEKGKDVELRCDPISGHTALYWYRQSLGQGLEFLIYFQGNSAPDKSGLPSDRFSAERTGGSVSTLTIQRTQQEDSAVYLCASSLDLAVNIQYFGAGTRLSVL.

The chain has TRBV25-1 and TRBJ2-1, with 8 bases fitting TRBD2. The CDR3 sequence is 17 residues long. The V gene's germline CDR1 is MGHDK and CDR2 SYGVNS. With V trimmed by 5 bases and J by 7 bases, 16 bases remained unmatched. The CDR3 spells CASSQSQRGIGFNEQFF. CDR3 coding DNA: TGTGCCAGCAGTCAATCCCAGCGGGGGATCGGGTTTAATGAGCAGTTCTTC.

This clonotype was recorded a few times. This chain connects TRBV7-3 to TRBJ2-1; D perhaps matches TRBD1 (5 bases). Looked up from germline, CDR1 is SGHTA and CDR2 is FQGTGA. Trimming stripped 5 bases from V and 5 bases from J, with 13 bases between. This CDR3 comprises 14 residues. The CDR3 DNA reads TGTGCCAGCAGCCCGACAGCTCACAACAATGAGCAGTTCTTC. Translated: CASSPTAHNNEQFF.

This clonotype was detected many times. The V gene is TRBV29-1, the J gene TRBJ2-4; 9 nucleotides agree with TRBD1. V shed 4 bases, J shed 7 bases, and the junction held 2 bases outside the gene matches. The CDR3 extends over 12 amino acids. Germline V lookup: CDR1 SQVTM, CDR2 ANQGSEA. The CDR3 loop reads CSVVGQGNIQYF. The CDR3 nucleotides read TGCAGCGTTGTTGGACAGGGGAACATTCAGTACTTC. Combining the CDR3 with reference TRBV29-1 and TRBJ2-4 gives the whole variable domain SAVISQKPSRDICQRGTSLTIQCQVDSQVTMMFWYRQQPGQSLTLIATANQGSEATYESGFVIDKFPISRPNLTFSTLTVSNMSPEDSSIYLCSVVGQGNIQYFGAGTRLSVL.

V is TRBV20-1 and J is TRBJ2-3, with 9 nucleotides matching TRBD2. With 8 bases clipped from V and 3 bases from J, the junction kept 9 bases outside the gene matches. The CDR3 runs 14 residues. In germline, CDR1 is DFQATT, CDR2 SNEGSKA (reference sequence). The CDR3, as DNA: TGCAGTCCGGGGGGGGCGGGAGGGACAGATACGCAGTATTTT. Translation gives CSPGGAGGTDTQYF.

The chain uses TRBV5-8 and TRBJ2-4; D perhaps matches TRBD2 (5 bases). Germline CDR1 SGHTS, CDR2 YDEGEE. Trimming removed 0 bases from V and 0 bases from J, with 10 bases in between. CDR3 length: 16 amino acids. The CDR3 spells CASSLALGLAKNIQYF. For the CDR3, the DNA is TGTGCCAGCAGCTTGGCCCTTGGACTAGCCAAAAACATTCAGTACTTC.

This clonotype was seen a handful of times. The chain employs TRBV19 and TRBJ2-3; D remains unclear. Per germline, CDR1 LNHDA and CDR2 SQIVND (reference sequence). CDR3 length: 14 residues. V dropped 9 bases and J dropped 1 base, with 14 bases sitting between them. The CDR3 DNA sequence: TGTGCCAGCGCTTCCCAACTCGGCACAGATACGCAGTATTTT. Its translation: CASASQLGTDTQYF.

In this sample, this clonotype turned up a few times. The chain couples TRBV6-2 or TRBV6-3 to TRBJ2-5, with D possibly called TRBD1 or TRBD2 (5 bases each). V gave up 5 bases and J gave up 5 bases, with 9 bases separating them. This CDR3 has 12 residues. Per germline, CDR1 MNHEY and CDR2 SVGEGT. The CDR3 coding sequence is TGTGCCAGCAGTCGGGACGGTGAGACCCAGTACTTC. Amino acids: CASSRDGETQYF.

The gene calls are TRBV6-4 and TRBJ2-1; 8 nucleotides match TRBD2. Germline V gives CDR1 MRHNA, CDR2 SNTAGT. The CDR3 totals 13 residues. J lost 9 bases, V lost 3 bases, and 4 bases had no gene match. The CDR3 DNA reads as TGTGCCAGCAGTGAGAGCGGGAGAAGTGAGCAGTTCTTC. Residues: CASSESGRSEQFF.

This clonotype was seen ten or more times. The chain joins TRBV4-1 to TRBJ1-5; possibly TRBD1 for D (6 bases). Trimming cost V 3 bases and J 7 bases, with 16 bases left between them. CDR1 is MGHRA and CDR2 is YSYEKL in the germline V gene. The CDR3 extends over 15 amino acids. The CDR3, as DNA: TGCGCCAGCAGCCACCTGGTGGGGGGCAGGCAGCCCCAGCATTTT. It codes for CASSHLVGGRQPQHF.

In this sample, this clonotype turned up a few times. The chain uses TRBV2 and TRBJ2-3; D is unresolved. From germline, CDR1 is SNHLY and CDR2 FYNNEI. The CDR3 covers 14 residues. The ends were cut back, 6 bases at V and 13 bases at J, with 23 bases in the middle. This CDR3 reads CASSQPPVPEVKYF. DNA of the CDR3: TGTGCCAGCAGCCAGCCTCCGGTACCCGAGGTGAAGTATTTT.

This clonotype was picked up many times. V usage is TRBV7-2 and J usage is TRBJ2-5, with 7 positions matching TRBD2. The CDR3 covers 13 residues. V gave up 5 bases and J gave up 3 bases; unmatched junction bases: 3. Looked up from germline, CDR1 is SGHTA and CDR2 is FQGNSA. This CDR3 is CASSRGEEETQYF. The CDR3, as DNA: TGTGCCAGCAGCCGGGGGGAAGAAGAGACCCAGTACTTC.

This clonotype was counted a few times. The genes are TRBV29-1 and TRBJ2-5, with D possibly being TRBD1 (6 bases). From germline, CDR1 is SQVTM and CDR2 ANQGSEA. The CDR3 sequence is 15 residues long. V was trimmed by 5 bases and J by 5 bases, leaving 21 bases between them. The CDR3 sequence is CSVIRRGGVTETQYF. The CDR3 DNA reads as TGCAGCGTTATCCGGAGAGGGGGAGTTACGGAGACCCAGTACTTC.

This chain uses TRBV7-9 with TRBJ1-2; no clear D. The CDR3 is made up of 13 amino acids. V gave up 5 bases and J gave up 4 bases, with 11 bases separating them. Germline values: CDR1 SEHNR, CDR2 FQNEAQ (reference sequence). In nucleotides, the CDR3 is TGTGCCAGCAGCCCTTTGGACTTCTATGGCTACACCTTC. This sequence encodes CASSPLDFYGYTF.

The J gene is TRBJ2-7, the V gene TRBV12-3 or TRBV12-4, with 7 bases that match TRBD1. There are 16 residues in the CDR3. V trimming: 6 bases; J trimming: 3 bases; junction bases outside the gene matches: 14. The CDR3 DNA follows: TGTGCCAGCAGCCGGACTCAGACAGGGTCGGGCTACGAGCAGTACTTC. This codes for CASSRTQTGSGYEQYF.

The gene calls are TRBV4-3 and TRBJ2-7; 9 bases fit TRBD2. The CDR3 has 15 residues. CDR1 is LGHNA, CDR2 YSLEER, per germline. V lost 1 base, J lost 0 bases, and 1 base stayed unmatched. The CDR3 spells CASSQVSGSSYEQYF. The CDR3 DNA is TGCGCCAGCAGCCAAGTTAGCGGGAGCTCCTACGAGCAGTACTTC.

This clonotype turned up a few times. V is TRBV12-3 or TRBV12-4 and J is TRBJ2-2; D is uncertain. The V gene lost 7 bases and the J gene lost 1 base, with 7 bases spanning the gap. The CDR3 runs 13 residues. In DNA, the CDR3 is TGTGCCAGCATCCCAGGGAACACCGGGGAGCTGTTTTTT. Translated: CASIPGNTGELFF.

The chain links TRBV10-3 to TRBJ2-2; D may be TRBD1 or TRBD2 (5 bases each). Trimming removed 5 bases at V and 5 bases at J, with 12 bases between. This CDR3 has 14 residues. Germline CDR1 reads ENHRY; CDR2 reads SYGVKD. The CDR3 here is CAISSLGETGELFF. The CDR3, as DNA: TGTGCCATCAGTTCGCTGGGGGAGACCGGGGAGCTGTTTTTT.